This passage covers 27 T cell receptor beta chains from one sample sequenced in a study of T-cell memory formation after mild COVID-19 (dated by TCRdb to the early 2020s). Preparation of the library involved 5' RACE. Data came from an Illumina NovaSeq 6000. The raw public reads went through TCRdb reprocessing: fastp at Q25, MiXCR clone calling, in-frame beta chains kept. One record per CDR3 amino acid sequence lists the most common genes and DNA. In all, the sample holds approximately 500,000 distinct CDR3 sequences, and roughly 25% of those were seen once. Under 15% of the sample is taken by the ten largest. Sample: PBMCs or a T cell subset sorted from them (not recorded which). The receptors were gathered from an adult woman who had mild COVID-19 (a few samples of this study predate the infection). The sample titles of this study are shuffled in the database, so cell type and time point are left out; the donor was told from shared clones.

This clonotype was found a few times. CDR3 region: CASSPGAPWNTEAFF. CDR3 coding DNA: TGTGCCAGCAGCCCGGGAGCCCCCTGGAACACTGAAGCTTTCTTT. The rearrangement joins TRBV7-9 to TRBJ1-1; D is undetermined. V lost 5 bases and J lost 1, with 14 bases in between. The CDR3 sequence is 15 residues long. Germline V gene lookup returns CDR1 SEHNR and CDR2 FQNEAQ (reference sequence).

This clonotype has only a few counts. This rearrangement joins TRBV7-9 to TRBJ2-3; possible D gene TRBD2, 5 bases. CDR3 length: 15 residues. Trimming stripped 3 bases from V and 6 bases from J, with 16 bases between. The germline V gene has CDR1 SEHNR and CDR2 FQNEAQ (reference sequence). CDR3 region: CASSFTSGSFDTQYF. The CDR3 DNA sequence: TGTGCCAGCAGCTTCACCTCGGGGTCATTTGATACGCAGTATTTT.

The chain links TRBV12-3 or TRBV12-4 to TRBJ1-2, with 7 bases identical to TRBD1. The CDR3 spans 23 residues. After removal of 3 bases from V and 0 bases from J, the junction contained 28 bases not matched to a gene. As DNA, the CDR3 is TGTGCCAGCAGTTTTGACAGGGCGTTGGTAGGAGGAGGACGGGGGACACCTAACTATGGCTACACCTTC. This encodes CASSFDRALVGGGRGTPNYGYTF.

This clonotype has a handful of counts. This chain links TRBV7-6 with TRBJ2-3, with 10 positions matching TRBD2. Trimming took 5 bases from V and 3 from J; bases not matched to a gene: 11. Germline V gives CDR1 SGHVS, CDR2 FNYEAQ. The CDR3 extends over 17 amino acids. CDR3 coding DNA: TGTGCCAGCAGCCCCATAGCGGGGGGCCAAGGGACAGATACGCAGTATTTT. Translated, it gives CASSPIAGGQGTDTQYF.

The J gene is TRBJ2-3, the V gene TRBV11-1; 12 positions match TRBD2. CDR1 SGHAT and CDR2 FQDESV come from the germline V gene (reference sequence). The CDR3 contains 17 residues. Trimming cost V 4 bases and J 4 bases; bases outside gene matches: 9. The CDR3 reads CASSSGLAGLDADTQYF. In DNA form, the CDR3 reads TGTGCCAGCAGCTCCGGACTAGCGGGACTAGACGCAGATACGCAGTATTTT.

The rearrangement links TRBV12-3 or TRBV12-4 to TRBJ2-7, with D possibly being TRBD2 (6 bases). The CDR3 runs 14 residues. V lost 1 base and J lost 3, with 10 bases in between. CDR3 sequence: CASSLVGGYYEQYF. CDR3 in DNA: TGTGCCAGCAGTTTAGTGGGGGGATACTACGAGCAGTACTTC.

This clonotype was picked up a small number of times. The germline gene is not matched at one end of the junction; a read error may be the cause. The V gene is TRBV6-5, the J gene TRBJ2-1; D is uncertain. The CDR3 spans 14 residues. The germline V gene encodes CDR1 MNHEY and CDR2 SVGAGI. The CDR3: CASSTSWDANEQFF. CDR3 nucleotides: TGTGCCAGCAGTACCAGCTGGGATGCCAATGAACAGTTCTTC.

The CDR3 loop is CASSPIGSLAGGPPEDTGELFF. The CDR3 nucleotides are TGTGCCAGCAGCCCTATAGGGAGCCTAGCGGGAGGGCCACCGGAGGACACCGGGGAGCTGTTTTTT. The genes are TRBV21-1 and TRBJ2-2; no check of the table's D call, TRBD2, against the DNA was made. TRBV21-1 is reported as a pseudogene. The CDR3 consists of 22 residues.

This clonotype was observed a handful of times. This sequence joins TRBV29-1 and TRBJ2-5, with D perhaps matching TRBD2 (5 bases). The germline CDR1 and CDR2 sequences are SQVTM and ANQGSEA. This CDR3 comprises 12 residues. Trimming pared 4 bases from V and 9 bases from J, leaving 15 bases between. The CDR3 nucleotides read TGCAGCGTTGGAGCGGCCACTGGGGCCCAGTACTTC. It is translated as CSVGAATGAQYF.

The sample holds a few counts of this clonotype. The chain carries TRBV30 and TRBJ2-3; TRBD2 matches 12 bases. The CDR3 contains 18 residues. From germline, CDR1 is GTSNPN and CDR2 SVGIG (reference sequence). Trimming took 0 bases from V and 6 from J; bases not matched to a gene: 13. This CDR3 is CAWSVPTHLLAGGDTQYF. In nucleotides, the CDR3 is TGTGCCTGGAGTGTCCCCACACACTTACTAGCGGGGGGCGATACGCAGTATTTT.

This clonotype has just a few counts. The V call is TRBV4-2, the J call TRBJ2-3, with 7 bases that match TRBD2. This CDR3 has 17 amino acids. Germline V CDR1 and CDR2: LGHNA, YNFKEQ. V dropped 0 bases and J dropped 0; count of bases not matched to a gene: 6. The CDR3 bases are TGTGCCAGCAGCCAAGAGTGGAGCGGGGTTAGCACAGATACGCAGTATTTT. It is translated as CASSQEWSGVSTDTQYF.

This clonotype has more than one count but fewer than ten. The chain recombines TRBV3-1 with TRBJ1-1, with D perhaps TRBD1 (6 bases). Trimming stripped 0 bases from V and 6 bases from J, with 20 bases between. The length of the CDR3 is 17 residues. Germline loops: CDR1 LGHDT, CDR2 YNNKEL (reference sequence). In nucleotides, the CDR3 is TGTGCCAGCAGCCAAGAGGGCAATCACGGGAAGGGGGCTGAAGCTTTCTTT. Amino acids: CASSQEGNHGKGAEAFF.

This clonotype was detected only a few times. The rearrangement joins TRBV6-2 or TRBV6-3 to TRBJ2-2; the match to TRBD1 covers 9 bases. The germline V gene encodes CDR1 MNHEY and CDR2 SVGEGT. The V gene end was trimmed by 5 bases and the J gene end by 6 bases; junction bases not matched to a gene: 10. The CDR3 loop spans 16 amino acids. The CDR3 protein is CASSDPGTGIPGELFF. The CDR3 coding sequence is TGTGCCAGCAGTGACCCCGGGACAGGGATTCCCGGGGAGCTGTTTTTT.

This clonotype occurred a few times. The chain joins TRBV20-1 to TRBJ2-3, with 8 bases identical to TRBD2. J was trimmed by 5 bases and V by 6 bases; bases with no gene match: 1. The CDR3 has 11 amino acids. Germline V CDR1 and CDR2: DFQATT, SNEGSKA (reference sequence). The CDR3 loop is CSAGLEDTQYF. CDR3 coding DNA: TGCAGTGCGGGACTAGAAGATACGCAGTATTTT.

This chain uses TRBV3-1 with TRBJ1-3, with D uncertain. The length of the CDR3 is 12 residues. The V end was cut by 4 bases, the J end by 3 bases, with 4 bases between. The V gene's germline CDR1 is LGHDT and CDR2 YNNKEL (reference sequence). The CDR3 DNA reads as TGTGCCAGCAGCCCCTTTGGAAACACCATATATTTT. It is translated as CASSPFGNTIYF.

This clonotype was detected many times. The chain joins TRBV12-3 or TRBV12-4 to TRBJ2-7, with 8 positions matching TRBD2. The CDR3 totals 16 residues. Trimming at V came to 3 bases and at J to 5 bases, leaving 12 bases not matched to a gene. The DNA for the CDR3 is TGTGCCAGCAGTTTTCTAGCGGGCGGGGGTGGAAACGAGCAGTACTTC. It specifies CASSFLAGGGGNEQYF.

This clonotype was observed a handful of times. The gene calls are TRBV12-3 or TRBV12-4 and TRBJ2-3, with 7 bases fitting TRBD1. This CDR3 spans 16 amino acids. V gave up 7 bases and J gave up 1 base; unmatched junction bases: 11. The CDR3 DNA sequence: TGTGCCAGCACTCCAGGGGTAGGACAGGGCACAGATACGCAGTATTTT. It yields the protein CASTPGVGQGTDTQYF.

The sample holds a few counts of this clonotype. This chain links TRBV18 with TRBJ2-4; TRBD1 aligns across 7 bases. The CDR3 runs to 15 residues. J was trimmed by 6 bases and V by 3 bases; bases with no gene match: 8. Germline CDR1 reads KGHSH; CDR2 reads LQKENI. The CDR3 DNA sequence: TGTGCCAGCTCACCGCCACAGGGGCGAGGAAACATTCAGTACTTC. Protein sequence: CASSPPQGRGNIQYF. Looking up the rest from reference TRBV18 and TRBJ2-4 gives the full variable domain: NAGVMQNPRHLVRRRGQEARLRCSPMKGHSHVYWYRQLPEEGLKFMVYLQKENIIDESGMPKERFSAEFPKEGPSILRIQQVVRGDSAAYFCASSPPQGRGNIQYFGAGTRLSVL.

The chain links TRBV4-3 to TRBJ2-3; unclear D gene. CDR1 LGHNA and CDR2 YSLEER come from the germline V gene. This CDR3 has 15 residues. Trimming left V 0 bases short and J 2 bases short, with 9 bases between. CDR3 sequence (DNA): TGCGCCAGCAGCCAAGATATTTTTGCCACAGATACGCAGTATTTT. It encodes CASSQDIFATDTQYF.

The V gene is TRBV12-3 or TRBV12-4, the J gene TRBJ2-2; possible D gene TRBD2, 7 bases. The CDR3 sequence is 14 residues long. V was shortened by 8 bases and J by 7 bases, with 17 bases between the two germline ends. This CDR3 reads CASGGREIGGELFF. CDR3 DNA: TGTGCCAGCGGGGGGCGGGAGATCGGCGGGGAGCTGTTTTTT.

The chain couples TRBV20-1 to TRBJ2-3; TRBD1 matches at 10 bases. J was trimmed by 5 bases and V by 3 bases; bases with no gene match: 8. The CDR3 runs 15 residues. From germline, CDR1 is DFQATT and CDR2 SNEGSKA (reference sequence). Here the CDR3 reads CSARIGTGVRDTQYF. Here the CDR3 DNA reads TGCAGTGCTAGGATAGGGACAGGGGTAAGAGATACGCAGTATTTT.

This clonotype has a count of ten or more. One end of the junction varies from germline; a read error may be responsible. This CDR3 reads CASSLVAGGQETQYF. The CDR3 DNA is TGTGCCAGCAGCTTAGTAGCGGGAGGGCAAGAGACCCAGTACTTC. The gene calls are TRBV5-1 and TRBJ2-5, with TRBD2 matching 11 bases. Germline V gene data show CDR1 as SGHRS and CDR2 as YFSETQ. The CDR3 has 15 amino acids.

The J gene is TRBJ2-1, the V gene TRBV7-2, with 9 bases lining up with TRBD2. V shed 4 bases and J 0 bases; nucleotides not matched to a gene: 4. Per the germline V gene, CDR1 is SGHTA and CDR2 is FQGNSA. CDR3 length equals 16 residues. For the CDR3, the DNA is TGTGCCAGCAGCTCCGCTAGCGGGACCTCCTACAATGAGCAGTTCTTC. It yields the protein CASSSASGTSYNEQFF.

V gene TRBV9 combines with J gene TRBJ2-3; D call uncertain. V lost 1 base, J lost 3 bases, and 12 bases lay in between. Germline V gene lookup returns CDR1 SGDLS and CDR2 YYNGEE. CDR3 size: 15 residues. In DNA, the CDR3 is TGTGCCAGCAGCGTAAACCCGCCCCCGACAGATACGCAGTATTTT. It translates to CASSVNPPPTDTQYF.

This clonotype has a handful of counts. This chain links TRBV6-5 with TRBJ1-2, with D unclear. CDR3 length: 14 amino acids. Germline V gives CDR1 MNHEY, CDR2 SVGAGI. V was pared by 6 bases and J by 1 base, with 12 bases between. CDR3 loop: CASSPTDGNYGYTF. Written as DNA, the CDR3 is TGTGCCAGCAGCCCCACGGACGGTAACTATGGCTACACCTTC.

The rearrangement joins TRBV7-3 to TRBJ2-7, with TRBD2 matching 12 bases. Germline V lookup: CDR1 SGHTA, CDR2 FQGTGA. The length of the CDR3 is 17 residues. V shed 5 bases and J 7 bases; nucleotides not matched to a gene: 15. CDR3 sequence (DNA): TGTGCCAGCAGCCCCCGGGAGCCGGGACTAGCGGGTTTGGAGCAGTACTTC. It codes for CASSPREPGLAGLEQYF.

The chain joins TRBV27 to TRBJ2-1; TRBD2 matches 14 bases. The junction had 6 bases not matched to a gene; V was cut back by 5 bases and J by 12 bases. The CDR3 runs 14 residues. The V gene's germline CDR1 is MNHEY and CDR2 SMNVEV (reference sequence). CDR3 in amino acids: CASSPGTSGSGQFF. Here the CDR3 DNA reads TGTGCCAGCAGTCCAGGGACTAGCGGGAGCGGGCAGTTCTTC.